Listed below are T cell receptor beta chains from one sample, sequenced in a study of T cell responses to AZD1222 COVID-19 vaccine. The assay was immunoSEQ multiplex PCR, and TCRdb's table has in-frame clones only and misses some. The data hold about 120,000 clones, with around 94% observed a single time. The material sequenced was peripheral blood, taken on day 0 of AZD1222 vaccination. All receptors come from an adult in good health. Both conserved end residues are part of each CDR3. The D gene is left open where the match is weak. Rows may omit the clone size; those that give it use once, few, many or a size class.

d_call: TRBD1; cdr3_length: 17; clone_size: once; v_call: TRBV19; j_call: TRBJ1-5; cdr3_aa: CASSVTPRDRESQPQHF; cdr3_nt: TGTGCCAGTAGTGTCACCCCCCGGGACAGGGAAAGTCAGCCCCAGCATTTT
d_call: NA; cdr3_length: 14; clone_size: NA; v_call: TRBV11-2; j_call: TRBJ1-1; cdr3_aa: CASSLWAENTEAFF; cdr3_nt: TGTGCCAGCAGCTTATGGGCAGAGAACACTGAAGCTTTCTTT
d_call: TRBD1; cdr3_length: 15; clone_size: NA; v_call: TRBV5-6; j_call: TRBJ1-1; cdr3_aa: CASSPDRVAGTEAFF; cdr3_nt: TGTGCCAGCAGCCCGGACAGGGTGGCGGGAACTGAAGCTTTCTTT
d_call: NA; cdr3_length: 12; clone_size: once; v_call: TRBV19; j_call: TRBJ1-5; cdr3_aa: CASSTGTLPQHF; cdr3_nt: TGTGCCAGTAGTACAGGGACCTTACCCCAGCATTTT
d_call: NA; cdr3_length: 14; clone_size: NA; v_call: TRBV2; j_call: TRBJ1-1; cdr3_aa: CASSEQDSNTEAFF; cdr3_nt: TGTGCCAGCAGTGAACAGGACTCGAACACTGAAGCTTTCTTT
d_call: TRBD1; cdr3_length: 14; clone_size: NA; v_call: TRBV6-5; j_call: TRBJ2-2; cdr3_aa: CASSYSRGLGELFF; cdr3_nt: TGTGCCAGCAGTTACTCAAGGGGGCTTGGGGAGCTGTTTTTT
d_call: NA; cdr3_length: 17; clone_size: few; v_call: TRBV5-6; j_call: TRBJ1-1; cdr3_aa: CASSLVGTLTMNTEAFF; cdr3_nt: TGTGCCAGCAGCTTGGTAGGCACTCTAACAATGAACACTGAAGCTTTCTTT
d_call: NA; cdr3_length: 15; clone_size: NA; v_call: TRBV19; j_call: TRBJ2-7; cdr3_aa: CASSIAAGHSYEQYF; cdr3_nt: TGTGCCAGTAGTATAGCGGCAGGACACTCCTACGAGCAGTACTTC
d_call: TRBD1; cdr3_length: 15; clone_size: NA; v_call: TRBV9; j_call: TRBJ2-1; cdr3_aa: CASSLGQASYNEQFF; cdr3_nt: TGTGCCAGCAGCCTCGGACAGGCCTCCTACAATGAGCAGTTCTTC
d_call: NA; cdr3_length: 14; clone_size: NA; v_call: TRBV28; j_call: TRBJ2-7; cdr3_aa: CASSFTRFHYEQYF; cdr3_nt: TGTGCCAGCAGTTTCACTAGGTTCCACTACGAGCAGTACTTC
d_call: NA; cdr3_length: 14; clone_size: NA; v_call: TRBV4-1; j_call: TRBJ1-5; cdr3_aa: CASSQDMGNQPQHF; cdr3_nt: TGCGCCAGCAGCCAAGATATGGGGAATCAGCCCCAGCATTTT
d_call: NA; cdr3_length: 14; clone_size: few; v_call: TRBV27; j_call: TRBJ1-6; cdr3_aa: CASSLDRINSPLHF; cdr3_nt: TGTGCCAGCAGTTTAGACAGGATTAATTCACCCCTCCACTTT
d_call: TRBD1; cdr3_length: 15; clone_size: NA; v_call: TRBV27; j_call: TRBJ1-6; cdr3_aa: CASSFATGANSPLHF; cdr3_nt: TGTGCCAGCAGTTTTGCGACAGGGGCGAATTCACCCCTCCACTTT
d_call: NA; cdr3_length: 12; clone_size: NA; v_call: TRBV11-2; j_call: TRBJ1-1; cdr3_aa: CAPEGRATEAFF; cdr3_nt: TGTGCCCCTGAGGGGCGGGCCACTGAAGCTTTCTTT
d_call: TRBD1; cdr3_length: 16; clone_size: NA; v_call: TRBV6-5; j_call: TRBJ2-3; cdr3_aa: CASSYSGTGFADTQYF; cdr3_nt: TGTGCCAGCAGTTACTCGGGGACAGGTTTCGCAGATACGCAGTATTTT
d_call: NA; cdr3_length: 13; clone_size: NA; v_call: TRBV10-3; j_call: TRBJ1-3; cdr3_aa: CAISGRERHTIYF; cdr3_nt: TGTGCCATCAGTGGGCGAGAGAGGCACACCATATATTTT
d_call: TRBD2; cdr3_length: 13; clone_size: NA; v_call: TRBV2; j_call: TRBJ2-1; cdr3_aa: CASSEVTSGSVFF; cdr3_nt: TGTGCCAGCAGTGAAGTAACTAGCGGGAGTGTTTTCTTC
d_call: TRBD2; cdr3_length: 18; clone_size: NA; v_call: TRBV7-8; j_call: TRBJ2-5; cdr3_aa: CASSGRASGFLGQETQYF; cdr3_nt: TGTGCCAGCAGTGGGAGGGCTAGCGGGTTTTTGGGTCAAGAGACCCAGTACTTC
d_call: NA; cdr3_length: 13; clone_size: NA; v_call: TRBV7-2; j_call: TRBJ2-1; cdr3_aa: CASSLGPYNEQFF; cdr3_nt: TGTGCCAGCAGCTTAGGGCCCTACAATGAGCAGTTCTTC
d_call: NA; cdr3_length: 14; clone_size: NA; v_call: TRBV4-1; j_call: TRBJ1-3; cdr3_aa: CASSQAGAGNTIYF; cdr3_nt: TGCGCCAGCAGCCAAGCAGGGGCTGGAAACACCATATATTTT
d_call: NA; cdr3_length: 13; clone_size: once; v_call: TRBV5-1; j_call: TRBJ2-7; cdr3_aa: CASSLSLAREQYF; cdr3_nt: TGCGCCAGCAGCTTGAGTCTAGCCCGCGAGCAGTACTTC
d_call: NA; cdr3_length: 16; clone_size: NA; v_call: TRBV6-5; j_call: TRBJ1-3; cdr3_aa: CASSYRQASSGNTIYF; cdr3_nt: TGTGCCAGCAGTTATCGACAGGCGAGCTCTGGAAACACCATATATTTT
d_call: TRBD1; cdr3_length: 15; clone_size: NA; v_call: TRBV11-2; j_call: TRBJ2-7; cdr3_aa: CASSSQDRFAYEQYF; cdr3_nt: TGTGCCAGCAGCTCACAGGACAGGTTCGCCTACGAGCAGTACTTC
d_call: TRBD1; cdr3_length: 15; clone_size: NA; v_call: TRBV6-5; j_call: TRBJ1-2; cdr3_aa: CASSYSAGGLYGYTF; cdr3_nt: TGTGCCAGCAGTTACTCGGCAGGGGGACTTTATGGCTACACCTTC
d_call: TRBD1; cdr3_length: 17; clone_size: NA; v_call: TRBV7-9; j_call: TRBJ1-1; cdr3_aa: CASSTSGDRGRRTEAFF; cdr3_nt: TGTGCCAGCAGCACATCCGGGGACAGGGGGCGCCGAACTGAAGCTTTCTTT
d_call: NA; cdr3_length: 20; clone_size: NA; v_call: TRBV4-1; j_call: TRBJ2-3; cdr3_aa: CASSHTKGSGGIGGTDTQYF; cdr3_nt: TGCGCCAGCAGCCACACGAAGGGGTCTGGGGGTATCGGTGGCACAGATACGCAGTATTTT
d_call: NA; cdr3_length: 16; clone_size: NA; v_call: TRBV24-1; j_call: TRBJ2-1; cdr3_aa: CATSQTLSSDYNEQFF; cdr3_nt: TGTGCCACCAGTCAAACACTAAGCAGCGACTACAATGAGCAGTTCTTC
d_call: TRBD1; cdr3_length: 16; clone_size: NA; v_call: TRBV28; j_call: TRBJ1-3; cdr3_aa: CASTKKRTGGGNTIYF; cdr3_nt: TGTGCCAGCACCAAAAAAAGGACAGGCGGGGGAAACACCATATATTTT
d_call: TRBD2; cdr3_length: 15; clone_size: NA; v_call: TRBV3-1/TRBV3-2; j_call: TRBJ2-7; cdr3_aa: CASSIQLAGGLPEYF; cdr3_nt: TGTGCCAGCAGCATACAGCTAGCGGGAGGCCTCCCGGAGTACTTC
d_call: NA; cdr3_length: 16; clone_size: NA; v_call: TRBV5-6; j_call: TRBJ1-1; cdr3_aa: CASSLFVSGAGTEAFF; cdr3_nt: TGTGCCAGCAGCTTGTTCGTGTCGGGGGCTGGCACTGAAGCTTTCTTT
d_call: NA; cdr3_length: 16; clone_size: once; v_call: TRBV5-1; j_call: TRBJ2-1; cdr3_aa: CASSLQPGAEVNEQFF; cdr3_nt: TGCGCCAGCAGTTTACAACCAGGGGCAGAGGTCAATGAGCAGTTCTTC
d_call: NA; cdr3_length: 13; clone_size: NA; v_call: TRBV7-9; j_call: TRBJ2-7; cdr3_aa: CASSGSRSYEQYF; cdr3_nt: TGTGCCAGCAGCGGGTCGCGGAGCTACGAGCAGTACTTC
d_call: NA; cdr3_length: 16; clone_size: NA; v_call: TRBV19; j_call: TRBJ2-2; cdr3_aa: CASSIIGGLNTGELFF; cdr3_nt: TGTGCCAGTAGTATTATTGGGGGCCTGAACACCGGGGAGCTGTTTTTT
d_call: TRBD2; cdr3_length: 18; clone_size: NA; v_call: TRBV15; j_call: TRBJ2-3; cdr3_aa: CATSREKKTSGIADTQYF; cdr3_nt: TGTGCCACCAGCAGAGAAAAAAAGACTAGCGGGATTGCAGATACGCAGTATTTT
d_call: NA; cdr3_length: 14; clone_size: NA; v_call: TRBV10-3; j_call: TRBJ2-1; cdr3_aa: CAAGGREGSYEQFF; cdr3_nt: TGTGCCGCCGGCGGGCGGGAAGGATCGTATGAGCAGTTCTTC
d_call: NA; cdr3_length: 12; clone_size: NA; v_call: TRBV28; j_call: TRBJ1-5; cdr3_aa: CASSLLNQPQHF; cdr3_nt: TGTGCCAGCAGTTTATTAAACCAGCCCCAGCATTTT
d_call: TRBD1; cdr3_length: 14; clone_size: few; v_call: TRBV2; j_call: TRBJ1-6; cdr3_aa: CASSAGTGISPLHF; cdr3_nt: TGTGCCAGCAGTGCCGGGACAGGGATCTCACCCCTCCACTTT
d_call: TRBD2; cdr3_length: 13; clone_size: NA; v_call: TRBV12-3/TRBV12-4; j_call: TRBJ2-7; cdr3_aa: CASSFGRYYEQYF; cdr3_nt: TGTGCCAGCAGTTTCGGGAGGTACTACGAGCAGTACTTC
d_call: NA; cdr3_length: 12; clone_size: NA; v_call: TRBV2; j_call: TRBJ2-1; cdr3_aa: CASSASAGEQFF; cdr3_nt: TGTGCCAGCAGTGCATCGGCGGGAGAGCAGTTCTTC
d_call: NA; cdr3_length: 16; clone_size: NA; v_call: TRBV28; j_call: TRBJ2-5; cdr3_aa: CASSSSTPGFGETQYF; cdr3_nt: TGTGCCAGCAGTTCCTCGACCCCCGGGTTTGGAGAGACCCAGTACTTC
d_call: NA; cdr3_length: 13; clone_size: NA; v_call: TRBV27; j_call: TRBJ1-1; cdr3_aa: CASSLQGVTEAFF; cdr3_nt: TGTGCCAGCAGTTTACAGGGCGTGACTGAAGCTTTCTTT
d_call: NA; cdr3_length: 14; clone_size: NA; v_call: TRBV5-1; j_call: TRBJ1-3; cdr3_aa: CASSPGTPGNTIYF; cdr3_nt: TGCGCCAGCAGCCCCGGGACACCTGGAAACACCATATATTTT
d_call: NA; cdr3_length: 13; clone_size: NA; v_call: TRBV13; j_call: TRBJ2-7; cdr3_aa: CASSHDSSHEQYF; cdr3_nt: TGTGCCAGCAGCCATGACAGTTCCCACGAGCAGTACTTC
d_call: NA; cdr3_length: 13; clone_size: NA; v_call: TRBV15; j_call: TRBJ2-1; cdr3_aa: CATRFGPYNEQFF; cdr3_nt: TGTGCCACCCGGTTCGGACCTTACAATGAGCAGTTCTTC
d_call: NA; cdr3_length: 12; clone_size: once; v_call: TRBV28; j_call: TRBJ1-3; cdr3_aa: CASSLIGNTIYF; cdr3_nt: TGTGCCAGCAGTTTGATTGGAAACACCATATATTTT
d_call: TRBD2; cdr3_length: 15; clone_size: few; v_call: TRBV4-1; j_call: TRBJ2-7; cdr3_aa: CASSRVTSGSHEQYF; cdr3_nt: TGCGCCAGCAGCCGCGTGACTAGCGGGAGCCACGAGCAGTACTTC
d_call: NA; cdr3_length: 17; clone_size: NA; v_call: TRBV12-1; j_call: TRBJ2-3; cdr3_aa: CASSFVVWEGRTDTQYF; cdr3_nt: TGTGCCAGCAGCTTTGTTGTGTGGGAGGGGAGGACAGATACGCAGTATTTT
d_call: NA; cdr3_length: 13; clone_size: once; v_call: TRBV13; j_call: TRBJ2-7; cdr3_aa: CASSSPEGGEQYF; cdr3_nt: TGTGCCAGCAGCTCCCCCGAGGGGGGGGAGCAGTACTTC
d_call: TRBD1; cdr3_length: 14; clone_size: NA; v_call: TRBV7-2; j_call: TRBJ1-2; cdr3_aa: CASSRDRSAYGYTF; cdr3_nt: TGTGCCAGCAGCCGGGACAGGAGCGCCTATGGCTACACCTTC